This TCR beta chain was sequenced for a study of shared T cell receptors in the human thymus. Repertoires were generated with immunoSEQ multiplex PCR, while TCRdb's copy carries only in-frame clones and drops some. The repertoire holds about 380,000 clones, roughly 94% seen once, with 0.015% to 0.025% in the top ten. The source of this sequence is a human donor. The specimen sequenced was thymocytes.

The CDR3 here is CASSLTGSYGYTF. The CDR3 DNA follows: TGTGCCAGCAGTTTAACCGGGAGTTATGGCTACACCTTC. This chain links TRBV27 with TRBJ1-2; D unresolved. V lost 2 bases and J lost 5, with 9 bases in between. CDR3 length: 13 residues. CDR1 and CDR2 (germline): MNHEY, SMNVEV (reference sequence).